These T cell receptor beta chains were read from a single sample in a study of cytomegalovirus exposure and HLA in healthy donors. Profiled with immunoSEQ multiplex PCR; TCRdb holds only in-frame clones, not every one. The data hold about 110,000 clones, with over 70% observed a single time. The source material was PBMCs. The receptor source for this set is a boy aged 5-17 years in good health and CMV-seronegative. Each CDR3 is given with its conserved first and last residue. A D gene is named only where the DNA matches it firmly. Expanded clones are given a class, and other clones once, few, many or no size at all.

NA	TRBD1	TRBV5-1	TRBJ2-2	TGCGCCAGCAGCTTGGTTGGCAGGGGGTCCACCGGGGAGCTGTTTTTT	CASSLVGRGSTGELFF
NA	NA	TRBV21-1	TRBJ1-5	TGTGCCAGCAGGGCCGGGGTTTATAGCAATCAGCCCCAGCATTTT	CASRAGVYSNQPQHF
NA	NA	TRBV5-1	TRBJ2-3	TGCGCCAGCAGCTTGCCCGGGGATACGCAGTATTTT	CASSLPGDTQYF
NA	NA	TRBV18	TRBJ2-2	TGTGCCAGCTCACCCGGTACGAACACCGGGGAGCTGTTTTTT	CASSPGTNTGELFF
few	NA	TRBV18	TRBJ1-1	TGTGCCAGCTCACAACGGACGGAGGACACTGAAGCTTTCTTT	CASSQRTEDTEAFF
NA	NA	TRBV7-2	TRBJ1-2	TGTGCCAGCAGCCGACAGGCGAACTATGGCTACACCTTC	CASSRQANYGYTF
few	NA	TRBV5-6	TRBJ2-7	TGTGCCAGCAGCTCCAGGGCAGGGGTTTTGGACGAGCAGTACTTC	CASSSRAGVLDEQYF
NA	TRBD2	TRBV28	TRBJ2-1	TGTGCCAGCAGTCTAGCGGGGGGGTCTGAGCAGTTCTTC	CASSLAGGSEQFF
NA	TRBD1	TRBV5-6	TRBJ1-4	TGTGCCAGCAGCTTGGGACAGGGCGTATCTAATGAAAAACTGTTTTTT	CASSLGQGVSNEKLFF
few	TRBD2	TRBV29-1	TRBJ2-1	TGCAGCGTTGTGGCGGCGGGGGGGGCACACAATGAGCAGTTCTTC	CSVVAAGGAHNEQFF
NA	NA	TRBV27	TRBJ2-1	TGTGCCAGCAGTTCGACAGGTACCACCTACAATGAGCAGTTCTTC	CASSSTGTTYNEQFF
NA	NA	TRBV30	TRBJ1-2	TGTGCCTGGAGTGTAAGGGCGGGTACTTATGGCTACACCTTC	CAWSVRAGTYGYTF
NA	NA	TRBV9	TRBJ2-3	TGTGCCAGCAGCGGGACTACAACAGATACGCAGTATTTT	CASSGTTTDTQYF
NA	NA	TRBV28	TRBJ1-5	TGTGCCAGCAGTTTATGGGGCAGATCAGATCAGCCCCAGCATTTT	CASSLWGRSDQPQHF
once	NA	TRBV5-4	TRBJ2-5	TGTGCCAGCAGCTCCCAGGGGAGCGGTGAGACCCAGTACTTC	CASSSQGSGETQYF
few	NA	TRBV28	TRBJ1-1	TGTGCCAGCAGCCCGGGAGGGGCGGGAAACACTGAAGCTTTCTTT	CASSPGGAGNTEAFF
NA	NA	TRBV28	TRBJ1-6	TGTGCCAGCTCGGGGGGGTCCTATAATTCACCCCTCCACTTT	CASSGGSYNSPLHF
NA	NA	TRBV5-1	TRBJ2-7	TGCGCCAGTTCGGGCTCCTACGAGCAGTACTTC	CASSGSYEQYF
NA	NA	TRBV5-1	TRBJ2-2	TGCGCCAGCAGCTTGGACAGGGTTGGCACCGGGGAGCTGTTTTTT	CASSLDRVGTGELFF
NA	NA	TRBV25-1	TRBJ2-4	TGTGCCAGCAGTGAACTTGACATTCAGTACTTC	CASSELDIQYF
few	TRBD2	TRBV5-1	TRBJ2-1	TGCGCCAGCAGCTTGGGGTTAGCGGGTTTCTTTAATGAGCAGTTCTTC	CASSLGLAGFFNEQFF
NA	NA	TRBV6-6	TRBJ2-3	TGTGCCAGCTCTCGGCGGGGTCGCACAGATACGCAGTATTTT	CASSRRGRTDTQYF
NA	NA	TRBV5-6	TRBJ1-5	TGTGCCAGCAGCCCTTCGGGTGCTGCGGGCAATCAGCCCCAGCATTTT	CASSPSGAAGNQPQHF
few	TRBD2	TRBV5-4	TRBJ2-2	TGTGCCAGCAGCTTAGGTTTCCTAGCGGGATGGGACACCGGGGAGCTGTTTTTT	CASSLGFLAGWDTGELFF
NA	NA	TRBV5-4	TRBJ1-2	TGTGCCAGCAGCCAGGAAAACTATGGCTACACCTTC	CASSQENYGYTF
NA	NA	TRBV9	TRBJ2-7	TGTGCCAGCAGCAGGCGGGTCGAGACCTACGAGCAGTACTTC	CASSRRVETYEQYF
NA	TRBD1	TRBV9	TRBJ1-2	TGTGCCAGCTCGACAGGGAGAGGCTACACCTTC	CASSTGRGYTF
few	NA	TRBV2	TRBJ2-3	TGTGCCAGCAGTGAAAGGGGACACACAGATACGCAGTATTTT	CASSERGHTDTQYF
NA	NA	TRBV30	TRBJ1-1	TGTGCCTGGACTCGGGACACCTGGTCGAACACTGAAGCTTTCTTT	CAWTRDTWSNTEAFF